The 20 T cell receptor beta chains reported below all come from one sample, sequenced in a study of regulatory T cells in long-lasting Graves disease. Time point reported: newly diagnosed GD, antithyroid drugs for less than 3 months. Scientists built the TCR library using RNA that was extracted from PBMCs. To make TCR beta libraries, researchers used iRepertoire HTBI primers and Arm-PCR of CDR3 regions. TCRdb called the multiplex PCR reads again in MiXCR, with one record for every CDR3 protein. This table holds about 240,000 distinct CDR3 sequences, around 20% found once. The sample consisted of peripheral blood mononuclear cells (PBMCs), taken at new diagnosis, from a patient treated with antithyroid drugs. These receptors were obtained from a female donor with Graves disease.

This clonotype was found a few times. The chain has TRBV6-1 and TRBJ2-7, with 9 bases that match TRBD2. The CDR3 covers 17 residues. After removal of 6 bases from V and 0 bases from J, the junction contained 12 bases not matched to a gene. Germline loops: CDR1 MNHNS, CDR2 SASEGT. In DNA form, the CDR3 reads TGTGCCAGCAGAGTGAGCGGGTCGCGGGGGGGCTCCTACGAGCAGTACTTC. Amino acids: CASRVSGSRGGSYEQYF.

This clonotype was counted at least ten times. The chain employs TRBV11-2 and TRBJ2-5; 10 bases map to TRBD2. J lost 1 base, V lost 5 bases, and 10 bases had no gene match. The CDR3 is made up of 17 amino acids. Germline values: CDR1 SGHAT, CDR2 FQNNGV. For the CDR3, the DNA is TGTGCCAGCAGCCAGGGGTGGACTAGCGGAGGCCAAGAGACCCAGTACTTC. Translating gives CASSQGWTSGGQETQYF.

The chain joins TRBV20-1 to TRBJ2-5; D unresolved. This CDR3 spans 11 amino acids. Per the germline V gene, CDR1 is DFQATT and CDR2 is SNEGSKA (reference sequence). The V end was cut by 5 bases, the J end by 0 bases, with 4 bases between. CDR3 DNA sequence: TGCAGTGCTCAGTACCAAGAGACCCAGTACTTC. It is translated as CSAQYQETQYF.

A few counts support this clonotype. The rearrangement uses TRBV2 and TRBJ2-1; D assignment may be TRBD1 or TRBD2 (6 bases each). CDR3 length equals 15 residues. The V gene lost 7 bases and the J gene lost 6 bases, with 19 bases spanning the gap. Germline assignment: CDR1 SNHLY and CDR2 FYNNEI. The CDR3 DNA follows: TGTGCCAGCAACATCGTGGGAGGACAGTTCAATGAGCAGTTCTTC. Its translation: CASNIVGGQFNEQFF.

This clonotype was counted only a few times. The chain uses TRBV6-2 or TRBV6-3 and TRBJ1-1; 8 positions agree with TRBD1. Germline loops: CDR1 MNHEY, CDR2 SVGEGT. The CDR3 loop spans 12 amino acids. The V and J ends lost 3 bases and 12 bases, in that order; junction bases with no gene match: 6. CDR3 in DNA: TGTGCCAGCAGTTATTTGGGGACAGGACCTTTCTTT. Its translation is CASSYLGTGPFF.

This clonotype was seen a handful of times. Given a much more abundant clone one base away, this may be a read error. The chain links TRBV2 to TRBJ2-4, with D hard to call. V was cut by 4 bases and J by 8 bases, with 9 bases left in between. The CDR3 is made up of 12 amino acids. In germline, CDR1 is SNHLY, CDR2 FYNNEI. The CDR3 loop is CASSGGLDIQYF. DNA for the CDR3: TGTGCCAGCAGTGGGGGTTTAGACATTCAGTACTTC.

The CDR3 DNA reads as TGTGCCAGCAGCGACCGGACTAGCGGGAGGAGCCACGAGCAGTACTTC. It translates to CASSDRTSGRSHEQYF. The chain links TRBV7-2 to TRBJ2-7; 14 bases map to TRBD2. The CDR3 consists of 16 residues. V shed 5 bases, J shed 5 bases, and the junction held 8 bases outside the gene matches. Per the germline V gene, CDR1 is SGHTA and CDR2 is FQGNSA.

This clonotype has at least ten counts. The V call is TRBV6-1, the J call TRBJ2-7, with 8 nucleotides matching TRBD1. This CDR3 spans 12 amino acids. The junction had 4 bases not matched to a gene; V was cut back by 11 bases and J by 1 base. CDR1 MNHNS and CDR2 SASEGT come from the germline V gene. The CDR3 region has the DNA TGTGCCTCGACAGGGGAGTCCTACGAGCAGTACTTC. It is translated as CASTGESYEQYF.

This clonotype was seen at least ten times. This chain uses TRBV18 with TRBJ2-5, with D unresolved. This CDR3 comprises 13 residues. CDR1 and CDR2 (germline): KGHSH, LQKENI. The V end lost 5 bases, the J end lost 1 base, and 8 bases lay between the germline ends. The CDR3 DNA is TGTGCCAGCTCAGGTGACCCCCAAGAGACCCAGTACTTC. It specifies CASSGDPQETQYF.

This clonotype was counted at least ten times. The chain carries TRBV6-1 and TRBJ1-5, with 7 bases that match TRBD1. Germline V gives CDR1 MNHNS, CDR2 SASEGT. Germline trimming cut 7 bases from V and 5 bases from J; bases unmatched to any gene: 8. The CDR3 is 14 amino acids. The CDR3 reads CASKQTGIYQPQHF. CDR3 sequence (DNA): TGTGCCAGCAAACAGACAGGGATATATCAGCCCCAGCATTTT.

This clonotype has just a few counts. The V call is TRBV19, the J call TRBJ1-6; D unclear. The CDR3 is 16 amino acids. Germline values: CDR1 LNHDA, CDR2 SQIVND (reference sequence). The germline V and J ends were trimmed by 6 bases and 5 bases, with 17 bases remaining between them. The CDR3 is CASSPSAEGHNSPLHF. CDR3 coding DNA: TGTGCCAGTAGCCCATCTGCGGAAGGACATAATTCACCCCTCCACTTT.

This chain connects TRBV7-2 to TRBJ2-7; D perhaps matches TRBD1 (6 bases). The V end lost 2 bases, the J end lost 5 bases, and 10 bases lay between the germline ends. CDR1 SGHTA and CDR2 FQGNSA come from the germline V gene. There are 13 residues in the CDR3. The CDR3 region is CASSLQGYDEQYF. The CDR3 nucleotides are TGTGCCAGCAGCTTACAGGGGTATGACGAGCAGTACTTC.

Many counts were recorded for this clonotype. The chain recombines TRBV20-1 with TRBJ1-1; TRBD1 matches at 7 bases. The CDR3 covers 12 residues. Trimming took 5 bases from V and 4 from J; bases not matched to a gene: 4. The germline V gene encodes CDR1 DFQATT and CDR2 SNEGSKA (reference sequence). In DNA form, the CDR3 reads TGCAGTGCTCTAGGGGGCGGCACTGAAGCTTTCTTT. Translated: CSALGGGTEAFF.

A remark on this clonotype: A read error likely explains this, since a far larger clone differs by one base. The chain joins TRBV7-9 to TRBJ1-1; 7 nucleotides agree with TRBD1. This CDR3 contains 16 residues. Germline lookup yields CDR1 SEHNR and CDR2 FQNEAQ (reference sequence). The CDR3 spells CAGSKKRGTVNTEAFF. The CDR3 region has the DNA TGTGCCGGCAGCAAGAAGAGGGGGACAGTGAACACTGAAGCTTTCTTT.

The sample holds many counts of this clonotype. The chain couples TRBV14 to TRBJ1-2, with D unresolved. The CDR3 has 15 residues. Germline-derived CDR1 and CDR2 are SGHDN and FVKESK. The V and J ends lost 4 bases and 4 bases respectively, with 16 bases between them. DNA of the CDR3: TGTGCCAGCAGCCCCCGAGTTCCAACCGGCTATGGCTACACCTTC. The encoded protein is CASSPRVPTGYGYTF.

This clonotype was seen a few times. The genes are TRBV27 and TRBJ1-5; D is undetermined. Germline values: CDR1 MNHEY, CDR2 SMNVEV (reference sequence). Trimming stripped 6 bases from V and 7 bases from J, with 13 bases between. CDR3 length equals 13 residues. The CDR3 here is CASSLGREQPQHF. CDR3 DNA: TGTGCCAGCAGCCTCGGGAGGGAGCAGCCCCAGCATTTT.

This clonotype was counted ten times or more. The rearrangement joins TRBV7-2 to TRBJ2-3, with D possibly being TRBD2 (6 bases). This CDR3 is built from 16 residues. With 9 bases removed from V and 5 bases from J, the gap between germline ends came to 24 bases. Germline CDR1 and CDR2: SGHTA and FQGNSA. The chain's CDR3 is CASLKGRGLRGDTQYF. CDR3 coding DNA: TGTGCCAGTCTAAAAGGACGGGGGTTACGGGGAGATACGCAGTATTTT.

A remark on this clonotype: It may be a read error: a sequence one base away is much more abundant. The CDR3 is CASRGGGTYNEQFF. The DNA for the CDR3 is TGTGCCAGCAGGGGGGGGGGGACCTACAATGAGCAGTTCTTC. This sequence joins TRBV7-2 and TRBJ2-1; 7 nucleotides align to TRBD2. Germline trimming cut 6 bases from V and 2 bases from J; bases unmatched to any gene: 4. Germline V CDR1 and CDR2: SGHTA, FQGNSA. CDR3 length: 14 residues.

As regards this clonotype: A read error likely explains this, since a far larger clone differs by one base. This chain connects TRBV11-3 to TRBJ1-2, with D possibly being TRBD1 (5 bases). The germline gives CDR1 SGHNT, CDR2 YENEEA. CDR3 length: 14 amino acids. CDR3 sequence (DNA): TGTGCCAGCAGTTTAGTGGTGGCAGGGACTGGCTACACCTTC. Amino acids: CASSLVVAGTGYTF.

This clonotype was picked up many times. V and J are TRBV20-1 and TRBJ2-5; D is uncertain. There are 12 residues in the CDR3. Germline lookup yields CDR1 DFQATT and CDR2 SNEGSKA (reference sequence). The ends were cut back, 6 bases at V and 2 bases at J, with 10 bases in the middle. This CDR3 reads CSARPLQETQYF. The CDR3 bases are TGCAGTGCAAGACCTTTGCAAGAGACCCAGTACTTC.